These T cell receptor beta chains were read from a single sample in a study of T cell responses to AZD1222 COVID-19 vaccine. TCRdb's copy holds only in-frame clones and misses some; the assay was immunoSEQ multiplex PCR. The sample lists about 84,000 clones; nearly 90% were seen once. The sample consisted of peripheral blood, taken on day 0 of AZD1222 vaccination. The receptors were sampled from an adult in good health. Each CDR3 is given with its conserved first and last residue. Each record gives: D gene, V gene, J gene, clone size, CDR3 protein, CDR3 DNA. The D gene is left open where the match is weak. The size of a clone is reported for some rows only, either as once, few or many, or as a class for expanded clones.

d_call: NA
v_call: TRBV5-6
j_call: TRBJ1-5
clone_size: NA
cdr3_aa: CASSFRPWGNQPQHF
cdr3_nt: TGTGCCAGCAGCTTTCGACCTTGGGGGAATCAGCCCCAGCATTTT

d_call: TRBD2
v_call: TRBV3-1/TRBV3-2
j_call: TRBJ2-1
clone_size: NA
cdr3_aa: CASSQMAGGYYNEQFF
cdr3_nt: TGTGCCAGCAGCCAGATGGCGGGAGGATACTACAATGAGCAGTTCTTC

d_call: TRBD2
v_call: TRBV5-1
j_call: TRBJ2-5
clone_size: NA
cdr3_aa: CASSPGLAGRETQYF
cdr3_nt: TGCGCCAGCAGCCCCGGACTAGCGGGCCGGGAGACCCAGTACTTC

d_call: NA
v_call: TRBV4-1
j_call: TRBJ1-1
clone_size: NA
cdr3_aa: CASSQGVNTEAFF
cdr3_nt: TGCGCCAGCAGCCAAGGCGTGAACACTGAAGCTTTCTTT

d_call: NA
v_call: TRBV27
j_call: TRBJ1-2
clone_size: NA
cdr3_aa: CASRPQGTGYGYTF
cdr3_nt: TGTGCCAGCAGGCCTCAGGGGACGGGCTATGGCTACACCTTC

d_call: TRBD2
v_call: TRBV9
j_call: TRBJ2-1
clone_size: NA
cdr3_aa: CASSVAPSGEYEQFF
cdr3_nt: TGTGCCAGCAGCGTAGCCCCTAGCGGGGAATATGAGCAGTTCTTC

d_call: TRBD2
v_call: TRBV27
j_call: TRBJ2-3
clone_size: NA
cdr3_aa: CASSLLRTSEITDTQYF
cdr3_nt: TGTGCCAGCAGCCTCCTCAGGACTAGCGAAATCACAGATACGCAGTATTTT

d_call: NA
v_call: TRBV12-5
j_call: TRBJ2-2
clone_size: NA
cdr3_aa: CASGLTATSTNTGELFF
cdr3_nt: TGTGCTAGTGGTTTGACCGCGACTTCTACCAACACCGGGGAGCTGTTTTTT

d_call: NA
v_call: TRBV18
j_call: TRBJ2-3
clone_size: NA
cdr3_aa: CASSPVLGTFKDTQYF
cdr3_nt: TGTGCCAGCTCACCCGTCCTCGGGACATTCAAAGATACGCAGTATTTT

d_call: NA
v_call: TRBV2
j_call: TRBJ2-4
clone_size: NA
cdr3_aa: CASSAQGVNIQYF
cdr3_nt: TGTGCCAGCAGTGCCCAAGGGGTAAACATTCAGTACTTC

d_call: NA
v_call: TRBV11-1
j_call: TRBJ2-3
clone_size: once
cdr3_aa: CASSFDLATDTQYF
cdr3_nt: TGTGCCAGCAGCTTCGACCTAGCTACAGATACGCAGTATTTT

d_call: NA
v_call: TRBV4-1
j_call: TRBJ1-5
clone_size: NA
cdr3_aa: CASSQDDQRREGGNQPQHF
cdr3_nt: TGCGCCAGCAGCCAAGACGATCAACGGAGGGAGGGTGGCAATCAGCCCCAGCATTTT

d_call: NA
v_call: TRBV5-6
j_call: TRBJ1-1
clone_size: NA
cdr3_aa: CASSSRPGASTEAFF
cdr3_nt: TGTGCCAGCAGCTCCCGGCCAGGGGCGTCCACTGAAGCTTTCTTT

d_call: TRBD1
v_call: TRBV29-1
j_call: TRBJ1-5
clone_size: NA
cdr3_aa: CSVSDRDPNQPQHF
cdr3_nt: TGCAGCGTGAGCGACAGGGATCCCAATCAGCCCCAGCATTTT

d_call: NA
v_call: TRBV9
j_call: TRBJ2-6
clone_size: NA
cdr3_aa: CASSVSGANVLTF
cdr3_nt: TGTGCCAGCAGCGTATCTGGGGCCAACGTCCTGACTTTC

d_call: TRBD2
v_call: TRBV3-1/TRBV3-2
j_call: TRBJ2-1
clone_size: NA
cdr3_aa: CASSSYTERENEQFF
cdr3_nt: TGTGCCAGCAGCTCTTATACGGAGCGGGAGAATGAGCAGTTCTTC

d_call: NA
v_call: TRBV4-1
j_call: TRBJ2-5
clone_size: NA
cdr3_aa: CASSQGRGPGDETQYF
cdr3_nt: TGCGCCAGCAGCCAAGGTCGAGGTCCGGGGGATGAGACCCAGTACTTC

d_call: TRBD1
v_call: TRBV11-2
j_call: TRBJ1-1
clone_size: NA
cdr3_aa: CASSPRTGGNTEAFF
cdr3_nt: TGTGCCAGCAGCCCCCGGACAGGGGGGAACACTGAAGCTTTCTTT

d_call: NA
v_call: TRBV30
j_call: TRBJ1-1
clone_size: once
cdr3_aa: CAWSVVQGTEAFF
cdr3_nt: TGTGCCTGGAGTGTAGTGCAGGGTACAGAAGCTTTCTTT

d_call: NA
v_call: TRBV6-5
j_call: TRBJ1-6
clone_size: NA
cdr3_aa: CASSYGADRANSPLHF
cdr3_nt: TGTGCCAGCAGTTACGGGGCCGATAGGGCCAATTCACCCCTCCACTTT

d_call: NA
v_call: TRBV13
j_call: TRBJ1-2
clone_size: NA
cdr3_aa: CASNRPPGNYGYTF
cdr3_nt: TGTGCCAGCAATAGGCCGCCAGGGAACTATGGCTACACCTTC

d_call: NA
v_call: TRBV9
j_call: TRBJ2-1
clone_size: NA
cdr3_aa: CASSVEFGRGGNEQFF
cdr3_nt: TGTGCCAGCAGCGTAGAATTCGGCAGGGGAGGCAATGAGCAGTTCTTC

d_call: TRBD1
v_call: TRBV6-4
j_call: TRBJ2-2
clone_size: once
cdr3_aa: CASSSLQGADTGELFF
cdr3_nt: TGTGCCAGCAGCTCTCTTCAGGGGGCAGACACCGGGGAGCTGTTTTTT

d_call: NA
v_call: TRBV9
j_call: TRBJ1-2
clone_size: NA
cdr3_aa: CASSVGPGSDYGYTF
cdr3_nt: TGTGCCAGCAGCGTAGGGCCAGGGAGCGACTATGGCTACACCTTC

d_call: TRBD1
v_call: TRBV4-2
j_call: TRBJ2-6
clone_size: NA
cdr3_aa: CASSLRTGRNSGANVLTF
cdr3_nt: TGTGCCAGCAGCCTCCGGACAGGGCGCAACTCTGGGGCCAACGTCCTGACTTTC

d_call: NA
v_call: TRBV9
j_call: TRBJ1-2
clone_size: NA
cdr3_aa: CASSPSTGINYGYTF
cdr3_nt: TGTGCCAGCAGCCCCTCCACGGGGATAAACTATGGCTACACCTTC

d_call: NA
v_call: TRBV5-1
j_call: TRBJ1-1
clone_size: NA
cdr3_aa: CASSVGETEAFF
cdr3_nt: TGCGCCAGCAGCGTCGGGGAGACTGAAGCTTTCTTT

d_call: TRBD1
v_call: TRBV4-3
j_call: TRBJ2-5
clone_size: NA
cdr3_aa: CASSQDGTGGAETQYF
cdr3_nt: TGCGCCAGCAGCCAAGATGGGACAGGGGGCGCAGAGACCCAGTACTTC

d_call: NA
v_call: TRBV9
j_call: TRBJ1-3
clone_size: NA
cdr3_aa: CASSVAGESGNTIYF
cdr3_nt: TGTGCCAGCAGCGTAGCAGGGGAATCTGGAAACACCATATATTTT

d_call: NA
v_call: TRBV5-1
j_call: TRBJ1-4
clone_size: NA
cdr3_aa: CASSPPTGTGGEKLFF
cdr3_nt: TGCGCCAGCAGCCCCCCCACCGGGACTGGGGGTGAAAAACTGTTTTTT

d_call: NA
v_call: TRBV2
j_call: TRBJ1-4
clone_size: NA
cdr3_aa: CASSDPGVSEKLFF
cdr3_nt: TGTGCCAGCAGTGATCCAGGGGTATCTGAAAAACTGTTTTTT

d_call: NA
v_call: TRBV3-1/TRBV3-2
j_call: TRBJ2-7
clone_size: NA
cdr3_aa: CASSPSDRNEQYF
cdr3_nt: TGTGCCAGCAGCCCAAGCGATCGCAACGAGCAGTACTTC

d_call: TRBD2
v_call: TRBV5-4
j_call: TRBJ2-5
clone_size: NA
cdr3_aa: CASSSRTSGSMETQYF
cdr3_nt: TGTGCCAGCAGCAGCCGGACTAGCGGGAGTATGGAGACCCAGTACTTC

d_call: TRBD1
v_call: TRBV10-3
j_call: TRBJ2-7
clone_size: NA
cdr3_aa: CAISATGDYEQYF
cdr3_nt: TGTGCCATCAGTGCCACAGGGGACTACGAGCAGTACTTC

d_call: NA
v_call: TRBV7-3
j_call: TRBJ2-1
clone_size: NA
cdr3_aa: CASSVSGPYNEQFF
cdr3_nt: TGTGCCAGCAGCGTGTCAGGGCCCTACAATGAGCAGTTCTTC

d_call: TRBD1
v_call: TRBV10-3
j_call: TRBJ2-5
clone_size: NA
cdr3_aa: CATSGQQETQYF
cdr3_nt: TGTGCCACCTCGGGACAGCAAGAGACCCAGTACTTC

d_call: TRBD2
v_call: TRBV7-6
j_call: TRBJ2-7
clone_size: NA
cdr3_aa: CASSLDPAGADEQYF
cdr3_nt: TGTGCCAGCAGCTTAGATCCAGCGGGAGCAGACGAGCAGTACTTC

d_call: NA
v_call: TRBV5-6
j_call: TRBJ2-7
clone_size: NA
cdr3_aa: CASSFGRGAEQYF
cdr3_nt: TGTGCCAGCAGCTTCGGTAGGGGGGCCGAGCAGTACTTC

d_call: NA
v_call: TRBV5-1
j_call: TRBJ2-5
clone_size: NA
cdr3_aa: CASSPNTGVETQYF
cdr3_nt: TGCGCCAGCAGCCCCAACACGGGGGTGGAGACCCAGTACTTC

d_call: TRBD2
v_call: TRBV6-5
j_call: TRBJ2-1
clone_size: NA
cdr3_aa: CASNAKTSGHNEQFF
cdr3_nt: TGTGCCAGCAACGCGAAGACTAGCGGGCACAATGAGCAGTTCTTC

d_call: TRBD1
v_call: TRBV9
j_call: TRBJ1-1
clone_size: NA
cdr3_aa: CASSPLGQGVVGREAFF
cdr3_nt: TGTGCCAGCAGCCCCCTGGGGCAGGGGGTGGTCGGGAGGGAGGCTTTCTTT

d_call: TRBD1
v_call: TRBV5-5
j_call: TRBJ1-2
clone_size: NA
cdr3_aa: CASSLGTGSGLSYGYTF
cdr3_nt: TGTGCCAGCAGCTTGGGGACAGGGAGTGGCTTGAGCTATGGCTACACCTTC

d_call: NA
v_call: TRBV7-8
j_call: TRBJ1-2
clone_size: NA
cdr3_aa: CASSLDTNYGYTF
cdr3_nt: TGTGCCAGCAGCCTGGACACGAACTATGGCTACACCTTC

d_call: NA
v_call: TRBV29-1
j_call: TRBJ2-7
clone_size: NA
cdr3_aa: CSVGPGPDGFSSYEQYF
cdr3_nt: TGCAGCGTTGGCCCGGGCCCAGATGGGTTTAGCTCCTACGAGCAGTACTTC

d_call: NA
v_call: TRBV7-2
j_call: TRBJ1-5
clone_size: NA
cdr3_aa: CASSLDKGWGQPQHF
cdr3_nt: TGTGCCAGCAGCTTAGATAAGGGATGGGGGCAGCCCCAGCATTTT

d_call: NA
v_call: TRBV6-5
j_call: TRBJ2-2
clone_size: NA
cdr3_aa: CASSYPRQGGELFF
cdr3_nt: TGTGCCAGCAGTTACCCGCGGCAGGGCGGGGAGCTGTTTTTT

d_call: TRBD2
v_call: TRBV4-3
j_call: TRBJ2-7
clone_size: NA
cdr3_aa: CASSQDPSGITYEQYF
cdr3_nt: TGCGCCAGCAGCCAAGATCCCAGCGGGATTACCTACGAGCAGTACTTC

d_call: NA
v_call: TRBV11-3
j_call: TRBJ1-6
clone_size: NA
cdr3_aa: CASSYRRPDSQLNSPLHF
cdr3_nt: TGTGCCAGCAGCTACCGGCGGCCGGACAGTCAGCTTAATTCACCCCTCCACTTT

d_call: NA
v_call: TRBV4-3
j_call: TRBJ2-1
clone_size: NA
cdr3_aa: CASSQDNRENEQFF
cdr3_nt: TGCGCCAGCAGCCAAGACAACAGGGAAAACGAGCAGTTCTTC

d_call: NA
v_call: TRBV19
j_call: TRBJ2-5
clone_size: NA
cdr3_aa: CASGSGTQETQYF
cdr3_nt: TGTGCCAGTGGGTCCGGGACCCAAGAGACCCAGTACTTC

d_call: NA
v_call: TRBV3-1/TRBV3-2
j_call: TRBJ1-5
clone_size: few
cdr3_aa: CASSQGRGTHQPQHF
cdr3_nt: TGTGCCAGCAGCCAAGGGCGGGGGACCCATCAGCCCCAGCATTTT